The present TCR beta chain was sequenced within a study of identical twins' blood T cells. Study-wide findings and caveats: Top TCRbeta clonotypes were shared more with twin than unrelated donors.

In the case of this clonotype: Its target is unknown.

Likely shared infections and vaccines: all three twin pairs were reared together. The CDR3 runs to 12 residues. V shed 9 bases, J shed 6 bases, and the junction held 0 bases outside the gene matches. Germline V gene data show CDR1 as KGHDR and CDR2 as SFDVKD. Sample barcodes were added at both library ends during cDNA synthesis. Under the authors' procedure: Each donor had about 100,000 to nearly 550,000 clonotypes. Each CDR3 protein is one row after TCRdb ran MiXCR on the 5' RACE reads. For this entry, the V and J calls and clone size follow TCRdb and not the study's own pipeline. The sample carries 350,000 to 400,000 distinct CDR3 sequences, 28% recorded once.

The origin of this receptor is a woman aged 18-49 years in good health. Sequencing was performed on PBMCs. The J gene is TRBJ2-3, the V gene TRBV24-1; 12 positions match TRBD1. CDR3 sequence reads: CATGTGGDTQYF. CDR3 coding DNA: TGTGCCACCGGGACAGGGGGCGATACGCAGTATTTT.